This entry concerns a single T cell receptor beta chain. This CDR3 is built from 14 residues. CDR1 KGHSH and CDR2 LQKENI come from the germline V gene. J was trimmed by 6 bases and V by 2 bases; bases with no gene match: 3. Methods used by the authors: For nucleated cells, counts were estimated from reference gene primer amplification. TCRdb's table, derived via immunoSEQ multiplex PCR, lists solely in-frame clones and lacks some. V, J and clone size were drawn from that table, and D and trimming were deduced from the DNA. This table has over 200,000 clones, 80% to 95% appearing once. This entry is derived from a study of blood T cell repertoires in COVID-19.

This TCR came from a man aged 55 to 70 with COVID-19, enrolled during active disease. This chain links TRBV18 with TRBJ2-1; 8 bases match TRBD2. Sequences were obtained from peripheral blood. The CDR3: CASSPVRGVNEQFF. CDR3 in DNA: TGTGCCAGCTCACCAGTGCGGGGGGTCAATGAGCAGTTCTTC.